This T cell receptor (beta chain) was recorded in a study of graft-versus-host responses after intestinal transplantation. The V end lost 3 bases, the J end lost 4 bases, and 15 bases lay between the germline ends. Germline CDR1 is KGHSH and CDR2 is LQKENI. This CDR3 contains 15 residues. Some clones are missing from TCRdb's copy, which holds only in-frame ones; the method was immunoSEQ multiplex PCR. The sample contains around 92,000 clones, approximately 85% of which appear only once. The input for sequencing was PBMCs, taken 255 days after intestinal transplant. V is TRBV18 and J is TRBJ1-2, with D possibly matching TRBD1 (5 bases). This clonotype originated in a human patient who received an intestinal transplant, so some T cells may come from the graft donor. The CDR3 sequence is CASSPELGRTYGYTF. CDR3 bases: TGTGCCAGCTCACCTGAACTGGGACGGACCTATGGCTACACCTTC.